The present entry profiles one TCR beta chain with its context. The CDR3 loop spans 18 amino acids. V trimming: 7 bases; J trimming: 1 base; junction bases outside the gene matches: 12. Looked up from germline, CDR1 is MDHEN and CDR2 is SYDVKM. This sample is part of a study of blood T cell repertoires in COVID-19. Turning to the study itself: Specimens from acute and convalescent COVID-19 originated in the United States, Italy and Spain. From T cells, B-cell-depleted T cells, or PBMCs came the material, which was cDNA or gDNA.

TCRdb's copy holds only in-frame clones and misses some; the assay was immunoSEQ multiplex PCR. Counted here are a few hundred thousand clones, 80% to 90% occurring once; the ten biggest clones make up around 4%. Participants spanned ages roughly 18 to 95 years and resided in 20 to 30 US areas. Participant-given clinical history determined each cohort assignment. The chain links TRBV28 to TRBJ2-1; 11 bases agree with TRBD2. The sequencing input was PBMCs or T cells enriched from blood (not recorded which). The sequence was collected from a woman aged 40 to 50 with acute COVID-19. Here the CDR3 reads CASIPGTSGTKSYNEQFF. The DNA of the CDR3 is TGTGCCAGCATTCCCGGGACTAGCGGTACGAAATCCTACAATGAGCAGTTCTTC.